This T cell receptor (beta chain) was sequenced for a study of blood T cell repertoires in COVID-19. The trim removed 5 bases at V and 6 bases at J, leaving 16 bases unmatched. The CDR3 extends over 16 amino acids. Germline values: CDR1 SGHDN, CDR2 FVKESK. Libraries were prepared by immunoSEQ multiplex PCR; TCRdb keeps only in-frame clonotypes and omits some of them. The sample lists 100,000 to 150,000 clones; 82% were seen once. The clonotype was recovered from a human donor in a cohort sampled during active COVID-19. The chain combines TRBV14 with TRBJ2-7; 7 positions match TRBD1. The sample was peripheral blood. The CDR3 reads CASSEHHRGTPGEQYF. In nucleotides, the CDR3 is TGTGCCAGCAGCGAACATCACAGGGGAACCCCTGGCGAGCAGTACTTC.